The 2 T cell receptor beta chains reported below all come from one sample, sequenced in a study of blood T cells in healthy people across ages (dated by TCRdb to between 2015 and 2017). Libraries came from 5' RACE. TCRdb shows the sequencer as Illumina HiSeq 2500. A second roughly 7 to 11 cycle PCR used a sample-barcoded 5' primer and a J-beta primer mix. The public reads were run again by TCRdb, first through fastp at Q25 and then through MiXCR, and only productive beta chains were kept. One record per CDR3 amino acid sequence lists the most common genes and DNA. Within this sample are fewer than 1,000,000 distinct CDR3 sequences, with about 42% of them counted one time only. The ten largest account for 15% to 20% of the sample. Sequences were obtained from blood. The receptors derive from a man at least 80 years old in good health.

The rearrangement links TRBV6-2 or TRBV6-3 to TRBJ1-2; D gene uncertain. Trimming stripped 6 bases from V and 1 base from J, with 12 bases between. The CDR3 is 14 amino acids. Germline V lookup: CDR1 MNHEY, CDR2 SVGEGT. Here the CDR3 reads CASRLTGNNYGYTF. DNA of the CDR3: TGTGCCAGCAGATTAACCGGGAATAACTATGGCTACACCTTC.

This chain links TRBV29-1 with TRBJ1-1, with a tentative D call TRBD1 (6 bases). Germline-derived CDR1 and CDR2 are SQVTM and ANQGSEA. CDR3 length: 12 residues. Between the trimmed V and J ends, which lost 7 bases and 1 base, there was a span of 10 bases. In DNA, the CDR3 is TGCAGCGAGACCAGGGGGAACACTGAAGCTTTCTTT. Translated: CSETRGNTEAFF.